The 14 T cell receptor beta chains below come from one sample, sequenced in a study of metastatic and nonmetastatic thyroid tumors. TCRdb re-processed the PCR reads through MiXCR. The table has more than 13,000 clones, 23% seen once. All patients reached thyroid surgery having received no treatment beforehand. Sequenced material: blood. The receptors here all came from a female donor with papillary thyroid cancer or a benign thyroid nodule (not recorded which). Some clones in this sample may be carry-over from other donors' samples.

The chain recombines TRBV5-1 with TRBJ2-1; 9 nucleotides match TRBD1. The CDR3 has 16 residues. Looked up from germline, CDR1 is SGHRS and CDR2 is YFSETQ. V gave up 3 bases and J gave up 8 bases; unmatched junction bases: 12. CDR3 protein: CASSWAGQGRQDEQFF. The CDR3 DNA sequence: TGCGCCAGCAGCTGGGCGGGACAGGGTCGTCAGGATGAGCAGTTCTTC.

This clone came up many times. The chain combines TRBV3-1 with TRBJ1-4; TRBD1 might be the D (6 bases). Deletions cut 1 base from V and 7 bases from J, with 16 bases between. CDR1 is LGHDT and CDR2 is YNNKEL in the germline V gene (reference sequence). The CDR3 has 16 residues. CDR3 residues: CASSQAITGRGEKLFF. In DNA form, the CDR3 reads TGTGCCAGCAGCCAAGCGATTACAGGGCGAGGTGAAAAACTGTTTTTT. The full variable domain, its missing parts supplied by reference TRBV3-1 and TRBJ1-4, is DTAVSQTPKYLVTQMGNDKSIKCEQNLGHDTMYWYKQDSKKFLKIMFSYNNKELIINETVPNRFSPKSPDKAHLNLHINSLELGDSAVYFCASSQAITGRGEKLFFGSGTQLSVL.

This clone has at least ten counts. V and J are TRBV7-3 and TRBJ2-1; D gene uncertain. Per germline, CDR1 SGHTA and CDR2 FQGTGA. V was trimmed by 2 bases and J by 8 bases, leaving 13 bases between them. CDR3 length: 14 residues. CDR3 DNA: TGTGCCAGCAGCTTAGGTGGGCCCCCGGATGAGCAGTTCTTC. Protein product: CASSLGGPPDEQFF.

By share of the sample, this clone is medium-sized. The chain has TRBV24-1 and TRBJ2-3; D perhaps matches TRBD1 (6 bases). The V end lost 10 bases, the J end lost 2 bases, and 12 bases lay between the germline ends. There are 13 residues in the CDR3. Germline loops: CDR1 KGHDR, CDR2 SFDVKD. The CDR3: CATADSYTDTQYF. CDR3 coding DNA: TGTGCCACAGCGGACAGCTACACAGATACGCAGTATTTT.

This clone was seen ten or more times. The rearrangement links TRBV4-1 to TRBJ2-3, with D possibly TRBD2 on 6 matching bases. Germline V gene sequence: CDR1 MGHRA, CDR2 YSYEKL. There are 16 residues in the CDR3. Trimming pared 5 bases from V and 2 bases from J, leaving 17 bases between. As DNA, the CDR3 is TGCGCCAGCAGCGGAGGGATCATCCTGGACACAGATACGCAGTATTTT. Translated, it gives CASSGGIILDTDTQYF.

This clone has at least ten counts. The chain recombines TRBV7-3 with TRBJ2-3; 8 nucleotides match TRBD2. Germline CDR1 reads SGHTA; CDR2 reads FQGTGA. CDR3 length: 16 amino acids. With V trimmed by 5 bases and J by 5 bases, 12 bases remained unmatched. The CDR3: CASSLSPGLGQDTQYF. The CDR3 coding sequence is TGTGCCAGCAGCCTGTCACCGGGACTAGGGCAAGATACGCAGTATTTT.

In its sample, this clone was seen many times. The chain couples TRBV19 to TRBJ2-4; 9 bases are a match to TRBD2. There are 14 residues in the CDR3. J gave up 7 bases and V 1 base, and 2 bases lay outside the gene matches. Germline V gives CDR1 LNHDA, CDR2 SQIVND (reference sequence). The CDR3 spells CASSIGGRANIQYF. CDR3 bases: TGTGCCAGTAGTATAGGCGGGAGGGCGAACATTCAGTACTTC.

This clone has only a few counts. The rearrangement uses TRBV6-1 and TRBJ2-7; D ambiguous. V was shortened by 6 bases and J by 2 bases, with 14 bases between the two germline ends. This CDR3 spans 14 amino acids. In germline, CDR1 is MNHNS, CDR2 SASEGT. CDR3 coding DNA: TGTGCCAGCAGGATCACAAAGAACGCCTACGAGCAGTACTTC. The encoded protein is CASRITKNAYEQYF.

This clone was seen repeatedly, ten times or more. The V call is TRBV4-2, the J call TRBJ1-4; D call uncertain. The V end lost 1 base, the J end lost 4 bases, and 10 bases lay between the germline ends. CDR1 is LGHNA, CDR2 YNFKEQ, per germline. The CDR3 spans 15 residues. CDR3 protein: CASSQGGSRNEKLFF. CDR3 coding DNA: TGTGCCAGCAGCCAAGGTGGTTCCCGTAATGAAAAACTGTTTTTT.

The sample holds many counts of this clone. V is TRBV27 and J is TRBJ2-3, with D perhaps TRBD2 (5 bases). Germline assignment: CDR1 MNHEY and CDR2 SMNVEV (reference sequence). This CDR3 is 16 amino acids long. V shed 7 bases and J shed 2 bases, with 19 bases lying between them. The CDR3 protein is CASTPAVPSDTDTQYF. The DNA of the CDR3 is TGTGCCAGCACCCCAGCGGTACCCTCTGACACAGATACGCAGTATTTT.

Details on this clone: A much larger clone is a single base away; this may be a read error. The rearrangement links TRBV5-4 to TRBJ2-1, with TRBD1 identical over 9 bases. This CDR3 is 13 amino acids long. Looked up from germline, CDR1 is SGHNT and CDR2 is YYREEE (reference sequence). CDR3 sequence: CSSDRGDYNEQFF. CDR3 nucleotides: TGTTCCAGCGACAGGGGGGACTACAATGAGCAGTTCTTC.

The chain has TRBV5-1 and TRBJ2-2; 8 bases are a match to TRBD1. Germline lookup yields CDR1 SGHRS and CDR2 YFSETQ. The CDR3 loop spans 16 amino acids. The V gene end was trimmed by 0 bases and the J gene end by 7 bases; junction bases not matched to a gene: 8. CDR3 residues: CASSLVAQGAIGELFF. The CDR3 nucleotides read TGCGCCAGCAGCTTGGTCGCCCAGGGGGCAATCGGGGAGCTGTTTTTT.

This clone is medium-sized (0.01 to 0.1%) within its sample. J is TRBJ2-3 and V is TRBV6-1; 10 bases are a match to TRBD2. This CDR3 region has 15 residues. Trimming took 7 bases from V and 5 from J; bases not matched to a gene: 9. The germline V gene has CDR1 MNHNS and CDR2 SASEGT. Here the CDR3 reads CASKGIAGGIDTQYF. The CDR3, as DNA: TGTGCCAGCAAGGGGATAGCGGGAGGTATAGATACGCAGTATTTT.

The chain combines TRBV27 with TRBJ1-1, with unresolved D. This CDR3 has 20 residues. Germline CDR1 is MNHEY and CDR2 is SMNVEV (reference sequence). The V end lost 0 bases, the J end lost 1 base, and 24 bases lay between the germline ends. CDR3: CASSLSFGRGLRIRNTEAFF. DNA of the CDR3: TGTGCCAGCAGTTTATCGTTCGGCAGAGGACTGAGAATTCGGAACACTGAAGCTTTCTTT.